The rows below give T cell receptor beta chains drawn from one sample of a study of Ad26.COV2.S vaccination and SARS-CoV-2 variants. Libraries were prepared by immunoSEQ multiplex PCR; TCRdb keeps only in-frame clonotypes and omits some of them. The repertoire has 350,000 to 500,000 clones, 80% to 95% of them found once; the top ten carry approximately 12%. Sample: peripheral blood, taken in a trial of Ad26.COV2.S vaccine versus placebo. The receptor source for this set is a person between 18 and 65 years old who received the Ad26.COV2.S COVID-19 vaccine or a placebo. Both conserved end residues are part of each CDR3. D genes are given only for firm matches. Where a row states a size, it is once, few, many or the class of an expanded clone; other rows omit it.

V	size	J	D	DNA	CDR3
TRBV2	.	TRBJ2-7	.	TGTGCCAGCAAAGAGGCGACCTACGAGCAGTACTTC	CASKEATYEQYF
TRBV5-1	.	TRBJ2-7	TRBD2	TGCGCCAGCGGCCCCGCCGGGAGGACCTACGAGCAGTACTTC	CASGPAGRTYEQYF
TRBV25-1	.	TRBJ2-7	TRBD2	TGTGCCAGCAGTGAATTTACTAGCGGGAAAAGCTCCTACGAGCAGTACTTC	CASSEFTSGKSSYEQYF
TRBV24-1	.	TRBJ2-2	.	TGTGCCACCAGTGATTGGGCTGGAGCAGGTTGGGCCGGGGAGCTGTTTTTT	CATSDWAGAGWAGELFF
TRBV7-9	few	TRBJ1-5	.	TGTGCCAGCAGCTTAGACGGGGCTAGCAATCAGCCCCAGCATTTT	CASSLDGASNQPQHF
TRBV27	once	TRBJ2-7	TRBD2	TGTGCCATCCCGAGGGACAGGGCGGGACTAGCGGGGTCCTACGAGCAGTACTTC	CAIPRDRAGLAGSYEQYF
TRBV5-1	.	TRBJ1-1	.	TGCGCCAGCAGCAGTTCAAGGCACACTGAAGCTTTCTTT	CASSSSRHTEAFF
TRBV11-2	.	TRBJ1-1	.	TGTGCCAGCAGCTCCTATCCTAGCACTGAAGCTTTCTTT	CASSSYPSTEAFF
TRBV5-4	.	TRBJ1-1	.	TGTGCCAGCAGCGCCGACAGGAACACTGAAGCTTTCTTT	CASSADRNTEAFF
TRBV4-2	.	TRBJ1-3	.	TGTGCCAGCAGCCAAGATAGCGTCTCTGGAAACACCATATATTTT	CASSQDSVSGNTIYF
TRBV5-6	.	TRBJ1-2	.	TGTGCCAGCAGCTTGGCCTTGGGGACAATTTATGGCTACACCTTC	CASSLALGTIYGYTF
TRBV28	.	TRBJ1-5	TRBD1	TGTGCCAGCAGTGACTTACAGGGGGCTAGCAATCAGCCCCAGCATTTT	CASSDLQGASNQPQHF
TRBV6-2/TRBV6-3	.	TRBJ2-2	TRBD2	TGTGCCAGCAGCCGGGGACTAGCAGCCGGGGGGCTGTTTTTT	CASSRGLAAGGLFF
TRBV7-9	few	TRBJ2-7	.	TGTGCCAGCAGCTTAGTCTTGGGAGAGGTCTACGAGCAGTACTTC	CASSLVLGEVYEQYF
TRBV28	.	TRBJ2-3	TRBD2	TGTGCCAGCAGTTTACGAGGGACTACCAGCACAGATACGCAGTATTTT	CASSLRGTTSTDTQYF
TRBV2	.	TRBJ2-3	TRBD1	TGTGCCAGCAGAAACAGGGGGCGCGGGGCAGATACGCAGTATTTT	CASRNRGRGADTQYF
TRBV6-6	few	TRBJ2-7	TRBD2	TGTGCCAGCAGTTACTCGCAGACTAGCGGGTTCTGGGAGCAGTACTTC	CASSYSQTSGFWEQYF
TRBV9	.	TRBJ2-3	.	TGTGCCAGCAGCGTAGAACCTAGCGCAGATACGCAGTATTTT	CASSVEPSADTQYF
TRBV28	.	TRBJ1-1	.	TGTGCCAGCATAACAGGGCCCCACACTGAAGCTTTCTTT	CASITGPHTEAFF
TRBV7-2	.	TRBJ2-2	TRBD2	TGTGCCAGCAGCTTTTTTAGTAGCGGGAGCGGGGAGCTGTTTTTT	CASSFFSSGSGELFF
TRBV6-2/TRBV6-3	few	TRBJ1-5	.	TGTGCCAGCAGCCTCGGGGCAGGGGTGCAGCCCCAGCATTTT	CASSLGAGVQPQHF
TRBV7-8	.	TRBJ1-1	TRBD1	TGTGCCAGCAGCCGGAGCGTGACAGGGGGCTTCATGAACACTGAAGCTTTCTTT	CASSRSVTGGFMNTEAFF
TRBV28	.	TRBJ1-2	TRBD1	TGTGCCAGCAGTCTCCAGGGGGCGCCTTATGGCTACACCTTC	CASSLQGAPYGYTF
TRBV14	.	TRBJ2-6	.	TGTGCCAGCAGCCAAGTACGGGCGGGCTCTGGGGCCAACGTCCTGACTTTC	CASSQVRAGSGANVLTF
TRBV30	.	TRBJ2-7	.	TGTGCCTGGAGATTTATAGATAAGGGCTCCTACGAGCAGTACTTC	CAWRFIDKGSYEQYF
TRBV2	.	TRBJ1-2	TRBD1	TGTGCCAGCAGCACAGGGGATGACTATGGCTACACCTTC	CASSTGDDYGYTF
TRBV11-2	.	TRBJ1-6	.	TGTGCCAGCAGCCCTGGGATTTCACCCCTCCACTTT	CASSPGISPLHF
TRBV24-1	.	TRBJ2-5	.	TGTGCCACACGTTACGGACCCAATCGACGGGAGACCCAGTACTTC	CATRYGPNRRETQYF
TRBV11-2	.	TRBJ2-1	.	TGTGCCAGCAGCTTAGACCCCTACAATGAGCAGTTCTTC	CASSLDPYNEQFF
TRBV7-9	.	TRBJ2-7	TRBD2	TGTGCCAGCAGCTTAGACGCGGGAGCTAGGTACGAGCAGTACTTC	CASSLDAGARYEQYF
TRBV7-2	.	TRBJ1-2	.	TGTGCCAGCAGCTTAAAGGCGAGCGCCGCCTCGGGCTATGGCTACACCTTC	CASSLKASAASGYGYTF
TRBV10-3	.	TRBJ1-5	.	TGTGCCTCCCACGGGGGCGGCAATCAGCCCCAGCATTTT	CASHGGGNQPQHF
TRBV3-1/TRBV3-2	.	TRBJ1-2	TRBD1	TGTGCCAGCAGCCAAGGGACAGGGTTTTTCACCTTC	CASSQGTGFFTF
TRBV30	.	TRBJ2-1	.	TGTGCCTGGAGTGTATCCCTCTACAATGAGCAGTTCTTC	CAWSVSLYNEQFF
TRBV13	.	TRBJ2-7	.	TGTGCCAGCAGCTTAGGCGGCTTTTACGAGCAGTACTTC	CASSLGGFYEQYF
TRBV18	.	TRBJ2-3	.	TGTGCCAGCTCCCCTGGGACGGCAGATACGCAGTATTTT	CASSPGTADTQYF
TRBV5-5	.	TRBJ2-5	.	TGTGCCAGCAGCTTGCTTGTTCTGTCAGGGCGGGAGACCCAGTACTTC	CASSLLVLSGRETQYF
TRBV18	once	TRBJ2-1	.	TGTGCCAGCTCACCAAAGTGGGGGGTTGCCTACAATGAGCAGTTCTTC	CASSPKWGVAYNEQFF
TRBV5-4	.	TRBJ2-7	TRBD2	TGTGCCAGCAGCTGGGGACTAGCGGGGGACTACGAGCAGTACTTC	CASSWGLAGDYEQYF
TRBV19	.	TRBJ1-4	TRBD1	TGTGCCAGTAGTGCCGGGACAGGGAGGGGGATTGGAAATGAAAAACTGTTTTTT	CASSAGTGRGIGNEKLFF
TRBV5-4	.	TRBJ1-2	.	TGTGCCAGCAGCACAGGGTTCGCCTACACCTTC	CASSTGFAYTF
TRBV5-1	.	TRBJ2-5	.	TGCGCCAGCAGCTTGGGCAGGCAGAGGCGAGAGACCCAGTACTTC	CASSLGRQRRETQYF
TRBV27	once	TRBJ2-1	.	TGTGCCAGCAGTCGAGGGGGGGATTTCTACAATGAGCAGTTCTTC	CASSRGGDFYNEQFF
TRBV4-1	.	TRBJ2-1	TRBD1	TGCGCCAGCAGCCAAGTCGTACGGCAGGGGGCGAGGAATGAGCAGTTCTTC	CASSQVVRQGARNEQFF
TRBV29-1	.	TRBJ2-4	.	TGCAGCGTTGTGGCTATTTCCAAAAACATTCAGTACTTC	CSVVAISKNIQYF
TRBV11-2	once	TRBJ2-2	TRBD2	TGTGCCAGCGAAAATAGGGGGGGTAGCGGGAGCTTGGGCACCGGGGAGCTGTTTTTT	CASENRGGSGSLGTGELFF
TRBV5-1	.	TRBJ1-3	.	TGCGCCAGCAGCTTGGATGGGAGCTCTGGAAACACCATATATTTT	CASSLDGSSGNTIYF
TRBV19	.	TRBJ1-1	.	TGTGCCAGTAGTATGGCCAGGTTGTACACTGAAGCTTTCTTT	CASSMARLYTEAFF
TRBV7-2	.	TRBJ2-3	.	TGTGCCAGCAGCGGGGGGTTGGCAGAGCAGTATTTT	CASSGGLAEQYF
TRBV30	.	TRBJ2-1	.	TGTGCCTGGAGTCCGCCCCCAGGGGTCTTCGGGAATGAGCAGTTCTTC	CAWSPPPGVFGNEQFF
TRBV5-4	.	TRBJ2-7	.	TGTGCCAGCAGCTTAAACCTAGGACCGTACTACGAGCAGTACTTC	CASSLNLGPYYEQYF
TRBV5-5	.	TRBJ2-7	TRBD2	TGTGCCAGCAGCCAGACCCGACTAGCGGCAGGCTACGAGCAGTACTTC	CASSQTRLAAGYEQYF
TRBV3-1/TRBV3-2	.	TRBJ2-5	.	TGTGCCAGCAGCCCTAGAATGCGGGAGACCCAGTACTTC	CASSPRMRETQYF
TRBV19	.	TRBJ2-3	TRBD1	TGTGCCAGTAGTGACCGACAGGGGGCCGGCACAGATACGCAGTATTTT	CASSDRQGAGTDTQYF
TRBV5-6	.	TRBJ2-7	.	TGTGCCAGCAGCTCCCCCGGCCGCACCGAGCAGTACTTC	CASSSPGRTEQYF
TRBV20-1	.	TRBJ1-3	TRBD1	TGCAGTGCTAGTCTCATGAGGGGGCAGAGCTCTGGAAACACCATATATTTT	CSASLMRGQSSGNTIYF
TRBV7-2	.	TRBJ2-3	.	TGTGCCAGCAGCTCGGTGGGCTTCAGCACAGATACGCAGTATTTT	CASSSVGFSTDTQYF
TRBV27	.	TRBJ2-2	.	TGTGCCAGCAGTTTATCCCCAGGGCACGGGGAGCTGTTTTTT	CASSLSPGHGELFF
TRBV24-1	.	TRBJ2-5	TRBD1	TGTGCCACCAGCACAGGGGACCGAGAGACCCAGTACTTC	CATSTGDRETQYF